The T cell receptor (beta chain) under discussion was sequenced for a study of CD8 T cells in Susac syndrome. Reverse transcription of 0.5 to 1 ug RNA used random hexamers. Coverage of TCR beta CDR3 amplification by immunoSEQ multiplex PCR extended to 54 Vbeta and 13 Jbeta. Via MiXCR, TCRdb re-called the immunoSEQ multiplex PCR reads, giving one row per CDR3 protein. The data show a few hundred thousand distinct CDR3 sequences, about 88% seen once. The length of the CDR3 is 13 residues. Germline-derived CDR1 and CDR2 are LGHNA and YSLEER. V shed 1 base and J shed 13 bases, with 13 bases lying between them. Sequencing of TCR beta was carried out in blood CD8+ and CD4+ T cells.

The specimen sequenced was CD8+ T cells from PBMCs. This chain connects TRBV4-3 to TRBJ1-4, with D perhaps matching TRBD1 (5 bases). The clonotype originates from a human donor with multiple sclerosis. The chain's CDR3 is CASSQAGGGVLFF. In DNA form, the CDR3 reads TGCGCCAGCAGCCAAGCGGGGGGGGGAGTACTGTTTTTT.